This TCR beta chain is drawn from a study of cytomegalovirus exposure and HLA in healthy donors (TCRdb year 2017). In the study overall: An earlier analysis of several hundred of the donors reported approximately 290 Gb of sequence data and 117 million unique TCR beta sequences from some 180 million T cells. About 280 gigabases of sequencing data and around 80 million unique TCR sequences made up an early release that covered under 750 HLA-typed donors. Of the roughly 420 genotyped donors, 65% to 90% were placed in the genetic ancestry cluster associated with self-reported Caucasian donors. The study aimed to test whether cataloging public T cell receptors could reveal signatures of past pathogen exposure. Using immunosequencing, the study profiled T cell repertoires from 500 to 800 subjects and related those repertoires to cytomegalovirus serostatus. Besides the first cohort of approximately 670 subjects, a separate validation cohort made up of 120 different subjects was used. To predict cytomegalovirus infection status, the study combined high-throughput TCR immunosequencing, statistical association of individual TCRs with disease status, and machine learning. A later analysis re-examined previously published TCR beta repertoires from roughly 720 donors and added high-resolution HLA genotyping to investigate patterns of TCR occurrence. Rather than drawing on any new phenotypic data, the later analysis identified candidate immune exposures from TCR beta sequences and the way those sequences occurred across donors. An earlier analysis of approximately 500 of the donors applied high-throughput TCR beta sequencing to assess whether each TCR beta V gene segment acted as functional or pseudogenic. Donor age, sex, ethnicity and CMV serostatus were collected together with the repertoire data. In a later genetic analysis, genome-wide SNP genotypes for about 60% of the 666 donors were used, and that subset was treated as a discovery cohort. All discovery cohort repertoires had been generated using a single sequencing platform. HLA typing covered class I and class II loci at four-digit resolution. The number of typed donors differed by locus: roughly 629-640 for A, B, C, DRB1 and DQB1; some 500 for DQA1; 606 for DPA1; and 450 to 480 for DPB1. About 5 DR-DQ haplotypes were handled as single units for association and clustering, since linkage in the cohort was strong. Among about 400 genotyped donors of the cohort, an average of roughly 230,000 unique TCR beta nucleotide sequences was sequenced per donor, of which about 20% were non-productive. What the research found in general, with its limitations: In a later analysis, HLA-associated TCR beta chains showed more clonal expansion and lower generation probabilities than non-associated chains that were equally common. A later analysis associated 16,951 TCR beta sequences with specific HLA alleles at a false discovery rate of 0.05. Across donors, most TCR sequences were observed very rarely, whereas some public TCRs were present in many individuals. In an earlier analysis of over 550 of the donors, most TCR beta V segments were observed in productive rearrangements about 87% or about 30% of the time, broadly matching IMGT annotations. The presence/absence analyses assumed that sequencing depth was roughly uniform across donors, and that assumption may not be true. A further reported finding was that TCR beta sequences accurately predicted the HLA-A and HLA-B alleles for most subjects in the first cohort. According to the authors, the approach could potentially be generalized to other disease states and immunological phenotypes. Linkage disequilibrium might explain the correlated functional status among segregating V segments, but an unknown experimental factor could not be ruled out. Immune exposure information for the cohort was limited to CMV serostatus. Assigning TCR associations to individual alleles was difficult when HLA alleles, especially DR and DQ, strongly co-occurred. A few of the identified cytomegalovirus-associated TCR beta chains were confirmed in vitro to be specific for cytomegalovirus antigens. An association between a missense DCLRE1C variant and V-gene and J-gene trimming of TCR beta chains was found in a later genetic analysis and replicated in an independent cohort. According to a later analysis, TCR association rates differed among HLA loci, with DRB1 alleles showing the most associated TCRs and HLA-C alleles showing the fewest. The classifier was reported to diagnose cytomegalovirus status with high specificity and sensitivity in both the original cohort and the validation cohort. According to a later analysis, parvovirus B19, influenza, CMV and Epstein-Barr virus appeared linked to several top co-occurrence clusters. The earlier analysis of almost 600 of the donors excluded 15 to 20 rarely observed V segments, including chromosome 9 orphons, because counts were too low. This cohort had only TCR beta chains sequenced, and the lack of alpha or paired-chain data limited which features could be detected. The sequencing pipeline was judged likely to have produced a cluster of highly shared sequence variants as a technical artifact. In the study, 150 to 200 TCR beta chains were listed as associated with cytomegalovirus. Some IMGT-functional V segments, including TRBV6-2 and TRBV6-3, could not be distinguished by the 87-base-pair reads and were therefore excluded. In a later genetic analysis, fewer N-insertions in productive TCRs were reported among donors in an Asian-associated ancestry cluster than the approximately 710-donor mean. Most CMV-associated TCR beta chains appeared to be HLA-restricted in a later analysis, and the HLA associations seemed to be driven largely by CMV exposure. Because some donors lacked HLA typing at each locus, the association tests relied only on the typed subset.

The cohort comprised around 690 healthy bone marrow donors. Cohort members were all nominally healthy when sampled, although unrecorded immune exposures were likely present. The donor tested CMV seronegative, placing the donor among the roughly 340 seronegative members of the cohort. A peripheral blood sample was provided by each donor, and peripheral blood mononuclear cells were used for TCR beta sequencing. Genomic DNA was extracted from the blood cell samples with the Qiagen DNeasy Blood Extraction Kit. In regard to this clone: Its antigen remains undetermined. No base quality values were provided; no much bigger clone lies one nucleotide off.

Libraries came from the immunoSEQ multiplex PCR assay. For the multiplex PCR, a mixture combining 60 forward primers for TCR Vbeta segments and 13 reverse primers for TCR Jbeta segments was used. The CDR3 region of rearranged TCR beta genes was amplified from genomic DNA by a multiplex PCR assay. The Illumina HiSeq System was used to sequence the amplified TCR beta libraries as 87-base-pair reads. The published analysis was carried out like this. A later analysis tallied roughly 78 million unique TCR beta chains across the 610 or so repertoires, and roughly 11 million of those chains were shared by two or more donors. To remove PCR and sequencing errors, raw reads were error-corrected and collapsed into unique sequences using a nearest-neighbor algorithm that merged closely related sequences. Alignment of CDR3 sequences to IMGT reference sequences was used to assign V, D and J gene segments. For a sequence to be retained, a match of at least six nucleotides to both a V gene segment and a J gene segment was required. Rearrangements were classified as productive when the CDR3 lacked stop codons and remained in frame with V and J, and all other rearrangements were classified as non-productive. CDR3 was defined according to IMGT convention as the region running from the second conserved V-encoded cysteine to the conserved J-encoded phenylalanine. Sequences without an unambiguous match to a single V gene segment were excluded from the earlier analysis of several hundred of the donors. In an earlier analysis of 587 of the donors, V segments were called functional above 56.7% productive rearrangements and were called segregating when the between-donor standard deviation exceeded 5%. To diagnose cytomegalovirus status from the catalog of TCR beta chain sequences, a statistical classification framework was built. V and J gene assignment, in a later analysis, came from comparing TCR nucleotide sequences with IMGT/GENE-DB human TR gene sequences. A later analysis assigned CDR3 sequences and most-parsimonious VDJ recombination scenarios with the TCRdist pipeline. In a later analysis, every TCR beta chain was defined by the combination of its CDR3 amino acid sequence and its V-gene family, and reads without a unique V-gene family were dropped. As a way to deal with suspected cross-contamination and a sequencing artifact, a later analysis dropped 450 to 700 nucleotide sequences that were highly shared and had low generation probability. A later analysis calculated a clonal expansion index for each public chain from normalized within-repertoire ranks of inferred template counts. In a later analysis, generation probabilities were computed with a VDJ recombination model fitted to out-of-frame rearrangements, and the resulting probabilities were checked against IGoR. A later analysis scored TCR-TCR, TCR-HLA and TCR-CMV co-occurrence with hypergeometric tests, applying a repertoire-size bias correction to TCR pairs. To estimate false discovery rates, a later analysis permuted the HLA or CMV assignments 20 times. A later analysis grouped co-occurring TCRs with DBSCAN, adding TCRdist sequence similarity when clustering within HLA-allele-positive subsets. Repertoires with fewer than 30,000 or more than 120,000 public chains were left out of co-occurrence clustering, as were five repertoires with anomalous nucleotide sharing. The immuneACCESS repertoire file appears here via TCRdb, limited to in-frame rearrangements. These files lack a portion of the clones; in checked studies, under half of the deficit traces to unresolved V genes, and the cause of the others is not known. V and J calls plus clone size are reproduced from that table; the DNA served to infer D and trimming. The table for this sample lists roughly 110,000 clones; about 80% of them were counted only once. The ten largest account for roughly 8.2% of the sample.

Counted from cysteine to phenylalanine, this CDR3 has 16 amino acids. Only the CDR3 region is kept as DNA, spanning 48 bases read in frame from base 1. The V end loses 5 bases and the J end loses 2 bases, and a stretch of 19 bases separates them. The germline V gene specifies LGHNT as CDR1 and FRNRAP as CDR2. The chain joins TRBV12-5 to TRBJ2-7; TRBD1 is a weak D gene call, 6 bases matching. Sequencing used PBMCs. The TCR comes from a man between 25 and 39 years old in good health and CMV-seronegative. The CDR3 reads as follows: CASGPFSHRDAYEQYF. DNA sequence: TGTGCTAGTGGTCCCTTCTCCCACAGGGATGCCTACGAGCAGTACTTC.